Included here is one TCR beta chain sequence, with context. Its antigen is not identified. The data were taken from a study of CD8+CD57+ T cells in acquired aplastic anemia. Notes on the study in general: Some 31 sequences, all CD8+ CDR3, were shared between patients and controls.

CDR3 and TCR beta VDJ profiling relied on genomic DNA as the template. TCRdb reanalysed the reads using MiXCR and keeps one entry per CDR3 protein. The table records roughly 150,000 distinct CDR3 sequences, roughly 48% of them present only once. For sequencing, patients were chosen who had shown expansion of CD8+CD57+ cells by flow cytometry. Sequenced sample: sorted CD4+, CD8+, or CD8+CD57+ T cells (not recorded which) from PBMCs. The receptor was isolated from a human donor with aplastic anemia.

CDR3 residues: CASSTGHGMVENTEAFF. The CDR3 bases are TGTGCCAGCAGTACGGGACACGGGATGGTGGAGAACACTGAAGCTTTCTTT. The rearrangement joins TRBV12-3 or TRBV12-4 to TRBJ1-1; the D gene is possibly TRBD1 (6 bases). The ends were cut back, 5 bases at V and 1 base at J, with 20 bases in the middle. The CDR3 is 17 amino acids.